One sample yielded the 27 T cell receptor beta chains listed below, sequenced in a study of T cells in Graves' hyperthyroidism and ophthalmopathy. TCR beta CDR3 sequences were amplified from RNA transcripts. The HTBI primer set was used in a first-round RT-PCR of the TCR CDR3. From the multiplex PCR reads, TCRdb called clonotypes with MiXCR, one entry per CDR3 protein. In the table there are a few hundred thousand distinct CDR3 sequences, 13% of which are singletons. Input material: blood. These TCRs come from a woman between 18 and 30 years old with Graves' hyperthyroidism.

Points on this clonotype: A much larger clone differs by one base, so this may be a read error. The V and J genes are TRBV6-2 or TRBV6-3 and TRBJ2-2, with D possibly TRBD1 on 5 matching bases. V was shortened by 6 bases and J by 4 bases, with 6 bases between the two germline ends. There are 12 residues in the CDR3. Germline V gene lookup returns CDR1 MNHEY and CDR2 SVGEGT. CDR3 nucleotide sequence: TGTGCCAGCAGGGACACCACCGGGGAGCTGTTTTTT. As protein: CASRDTTGELFF.

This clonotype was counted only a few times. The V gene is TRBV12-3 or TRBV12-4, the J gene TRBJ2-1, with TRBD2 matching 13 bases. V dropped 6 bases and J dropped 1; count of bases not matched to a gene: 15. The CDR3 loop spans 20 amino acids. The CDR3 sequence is CASRYTGTSGTESSYNEQFF. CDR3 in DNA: TGTGCCAGCAGGTATACCGGGACTAGCGGGACCGAAAGTTCCTACAATGAGCAGTTCTTC.

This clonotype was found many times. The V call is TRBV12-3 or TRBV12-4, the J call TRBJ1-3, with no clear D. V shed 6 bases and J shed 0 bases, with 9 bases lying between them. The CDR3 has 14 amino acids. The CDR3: CASSPISSGNTIYF. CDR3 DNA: TGTGCCAGCAGCCCGATAAGCTCTGGAAACACCATATATTTT.

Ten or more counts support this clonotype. CDR3 DNA sequence: TGTGCCATCAGTGGCGGCGGGAGGGCTGAGACCCAGTACTTC. This translates into CAISGGGRAETQYF. The J gene is TRBJ2-5, the V gene TRBV10-3; 9 bases map to TRBD2. The germline V gene has CDR1 ENHRY and CDR2 SYGVKD. The ends lost 4 bases at V and 5 bases at J; junction bases unmatched: 5. This CDR3 region has 14 residues.

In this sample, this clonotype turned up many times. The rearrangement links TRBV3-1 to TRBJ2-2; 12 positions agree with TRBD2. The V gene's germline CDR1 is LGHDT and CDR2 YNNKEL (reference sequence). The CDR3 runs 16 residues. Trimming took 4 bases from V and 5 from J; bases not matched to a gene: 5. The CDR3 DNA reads TGTGCCAGCAGCCTCGGACTAGCGGGACCAACCGGGGAGCTGTTTTTT. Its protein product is CASSLGLAGPTGELFF.

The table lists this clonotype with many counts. CDR3 loop: CASSPATGYQPQHF. The CDR3 DNA sequence: TGTGCCAGCTCACCAGCGACAGGCTATCAGCCCCAGCATTTT. The V call is TRBV18, the J call TRBJ1-5; D is possibly TRBD1 (6 bases). CDR1 is KGHSH and CDR2 is LQKENI in the germline V gene. V was cut by 2 bases and J by 5 bases, with 10 bases left in between. The CDR3 contains 14 residues.

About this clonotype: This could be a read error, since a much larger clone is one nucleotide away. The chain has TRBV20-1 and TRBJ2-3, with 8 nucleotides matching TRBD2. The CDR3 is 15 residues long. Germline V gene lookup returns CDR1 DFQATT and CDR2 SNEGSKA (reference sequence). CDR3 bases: TGCAGTGTTAGAAGGTCTAGCGGGAGCACAGATACGCAGTATTTT. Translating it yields CSVRRSSGSTDTQYF.

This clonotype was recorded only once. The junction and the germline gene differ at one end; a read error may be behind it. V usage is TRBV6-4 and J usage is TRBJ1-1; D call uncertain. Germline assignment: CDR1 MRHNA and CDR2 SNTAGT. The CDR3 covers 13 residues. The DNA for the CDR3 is TGTGCCAGCAGTAAGACACTGAACGCTGAAGCTTTCTTT. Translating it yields CASSKTLNAEAFF.

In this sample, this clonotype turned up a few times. DNA for the CDR3: TGCAGCGCCGTTACAGGGTTGCCTAGCGCTGAGACCCAGTACTTC. This gives the protein CSAVTGLPSAETQYF. The chain links TRBV29-1 to TRBJ2-5, with D perhaps being TRBD1 or TRBD2 (6 bases each). The CDR3 runs to 15 residues. V lost 7 bases and J lost 5, with 23 bases in between. The germline V gene has CDR1 SQVTM and CDR2 ANQGSEA.

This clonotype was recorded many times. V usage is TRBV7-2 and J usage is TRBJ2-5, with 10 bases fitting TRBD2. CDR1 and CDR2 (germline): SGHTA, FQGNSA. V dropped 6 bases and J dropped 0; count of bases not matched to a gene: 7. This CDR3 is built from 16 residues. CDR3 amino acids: CASSRNSGGYQETQYF. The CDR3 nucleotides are TGTGCCAGCAGTCGCAATAGCGGGGGGTACCAAGAGACCCAGTACTTC.

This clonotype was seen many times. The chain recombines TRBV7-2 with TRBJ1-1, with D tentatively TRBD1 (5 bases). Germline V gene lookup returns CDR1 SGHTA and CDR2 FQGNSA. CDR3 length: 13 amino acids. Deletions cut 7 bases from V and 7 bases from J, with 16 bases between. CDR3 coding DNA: TGTGCCAGCACCGACAGTCTGGAGGGTGAAGCTTTCTTT. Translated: CASTDSLEGEAFF. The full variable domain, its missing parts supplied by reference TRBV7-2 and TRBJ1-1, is GAGVSQSPSNKVTEKGKDVELRCDPISGHTALYWYRQSLGQGLEFLIYFQGNSAPDKSGLPSDRFSAERTGGSVSTLTIQRTQQEDSAVYLCASTDSLEGEAFFGQGTRLTVV.

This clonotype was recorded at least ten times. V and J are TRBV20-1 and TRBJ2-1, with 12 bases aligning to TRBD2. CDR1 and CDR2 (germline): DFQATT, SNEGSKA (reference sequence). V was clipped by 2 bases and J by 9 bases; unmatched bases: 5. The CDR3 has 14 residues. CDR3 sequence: CSARRLAGDSEQFF. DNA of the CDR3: TGCAGTGCTAGAAGACTAGCGGGAGATAGTGAGCAGTTCTTC.

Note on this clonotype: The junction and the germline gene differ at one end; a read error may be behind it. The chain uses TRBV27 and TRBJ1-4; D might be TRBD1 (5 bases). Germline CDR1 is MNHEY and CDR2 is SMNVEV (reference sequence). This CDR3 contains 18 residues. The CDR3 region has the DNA TGTGCCAGCAGGCCGGGGCAGGAAGGTTTTGCAACTAGTGAAAAACTGTTTTTT. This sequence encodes CASRPGQEGFATSEKLFF.

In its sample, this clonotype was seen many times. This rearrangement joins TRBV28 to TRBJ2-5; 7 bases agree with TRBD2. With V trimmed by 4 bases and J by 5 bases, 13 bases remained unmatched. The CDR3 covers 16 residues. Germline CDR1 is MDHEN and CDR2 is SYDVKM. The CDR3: CASSSGTNGAWETQYF. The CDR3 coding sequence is TGTGCCAGCAGTTCCGGGACTAACGGCGCATGGGAGACCCAGTACTTC.

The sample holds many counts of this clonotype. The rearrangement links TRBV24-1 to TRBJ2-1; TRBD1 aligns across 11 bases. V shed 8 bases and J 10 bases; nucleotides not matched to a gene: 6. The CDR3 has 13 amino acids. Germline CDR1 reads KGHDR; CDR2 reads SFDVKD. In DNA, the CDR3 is TGTGCCACCATGGACAGGGGGCGACTCGAGCAGTTCTTC. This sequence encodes CATMDRGRLEQFF.

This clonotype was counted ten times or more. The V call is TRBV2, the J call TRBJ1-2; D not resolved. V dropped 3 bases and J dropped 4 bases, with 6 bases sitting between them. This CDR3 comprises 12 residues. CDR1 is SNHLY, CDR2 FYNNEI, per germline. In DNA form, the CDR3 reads TGTGCCAGCAGTGAGGGTCTCTATGGCTACACCTTC. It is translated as CASSEGLYGYTF.

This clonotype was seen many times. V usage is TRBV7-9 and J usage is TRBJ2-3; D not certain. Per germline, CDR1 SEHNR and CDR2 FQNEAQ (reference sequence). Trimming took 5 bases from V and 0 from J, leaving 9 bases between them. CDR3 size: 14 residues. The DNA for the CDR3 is TGTGCCAGCAGCATATCAACTAGCACAGATACGCAGTATTTT. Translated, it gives CASSISTSTDTQYF.

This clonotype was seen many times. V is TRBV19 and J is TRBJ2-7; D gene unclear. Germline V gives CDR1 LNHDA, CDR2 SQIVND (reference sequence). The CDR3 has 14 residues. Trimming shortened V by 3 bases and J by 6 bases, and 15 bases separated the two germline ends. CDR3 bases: TGTGCCAGTAGTATGGTCAAGAAAACCGCCGAGCAGTACTTC. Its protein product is CASSMVKKTAEQYF. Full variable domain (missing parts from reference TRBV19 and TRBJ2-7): DGGITQSPKYLFRKEGQNVTLSCEQNLNHDAMYWYRQDPGQGLRLIYYSQIVNDFQKGDIAEGYSVSREKKESFPLTVTSAQKNPTAFYLCASSMVKKTAEQYFGPGTRLTVT.

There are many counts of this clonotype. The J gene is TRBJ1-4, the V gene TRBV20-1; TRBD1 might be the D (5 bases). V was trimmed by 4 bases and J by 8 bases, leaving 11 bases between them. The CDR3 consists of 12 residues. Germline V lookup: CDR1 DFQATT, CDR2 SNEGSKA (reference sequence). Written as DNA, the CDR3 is TGCAGTGCTACCGGGGACTTAGAAAAACTGTTTTTT. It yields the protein CSATGDLEKLFF.

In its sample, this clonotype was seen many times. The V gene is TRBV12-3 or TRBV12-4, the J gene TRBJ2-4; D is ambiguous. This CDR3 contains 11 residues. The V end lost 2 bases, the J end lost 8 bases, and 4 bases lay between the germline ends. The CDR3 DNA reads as TGTGCCAGCAGTTTAATGGACATTCAGTACTTC. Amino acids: CASSLMDIQYF.

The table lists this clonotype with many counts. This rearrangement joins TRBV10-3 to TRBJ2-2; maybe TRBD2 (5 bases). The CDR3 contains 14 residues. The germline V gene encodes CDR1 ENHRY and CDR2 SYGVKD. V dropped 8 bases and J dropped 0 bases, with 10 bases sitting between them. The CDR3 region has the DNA TGTGCCATCTTACCCGGGGCGAACACCGGGGAGCTGTTTTTT. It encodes CAILPGANTGELFF.

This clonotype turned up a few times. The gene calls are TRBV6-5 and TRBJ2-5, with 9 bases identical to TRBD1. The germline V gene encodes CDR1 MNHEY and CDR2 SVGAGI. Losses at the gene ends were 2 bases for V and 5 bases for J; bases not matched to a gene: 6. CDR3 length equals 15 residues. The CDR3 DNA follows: TGTGCCAGCAGTTACCTTACAGGGGGCCTGGAGACCCAGTACTTC. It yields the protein CASSYLTGGLETQYF.

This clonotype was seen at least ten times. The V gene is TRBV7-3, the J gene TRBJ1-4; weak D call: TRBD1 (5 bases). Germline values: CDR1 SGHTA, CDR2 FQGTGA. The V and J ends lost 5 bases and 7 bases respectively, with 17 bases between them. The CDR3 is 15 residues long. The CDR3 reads CASSPTGLGSEKLFF. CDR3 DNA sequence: TGTGCCAGCAGCCCCACGGGACTCGGGAGTGAAAAACTGTTTTTT.

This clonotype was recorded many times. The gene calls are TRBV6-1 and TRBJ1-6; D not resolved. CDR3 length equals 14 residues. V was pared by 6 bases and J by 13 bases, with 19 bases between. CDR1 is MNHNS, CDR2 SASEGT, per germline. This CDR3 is CASSPGSPVFPLHF. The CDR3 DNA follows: TGTGCCAGCAGCCCGGGATCACCGGTATTCCCCCTCCACTTT.

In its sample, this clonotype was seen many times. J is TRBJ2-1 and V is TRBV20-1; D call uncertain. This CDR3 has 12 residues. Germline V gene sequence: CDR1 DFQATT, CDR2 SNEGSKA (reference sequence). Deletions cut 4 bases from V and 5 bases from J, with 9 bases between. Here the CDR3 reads CSAMPSHNEQFF. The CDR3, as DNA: TGCAGTGCTATGCCTAGTCACAATGAGCAGTTCTTC.

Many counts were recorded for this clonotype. The CDR3 nucleotides are TGTGCCAGTAGCACCCTTAGACAGGGGCGATCCTACGAGCAGTACTTC. Translating gives CASSTLRQGRSYEQYF. The chain is built from TRBV19 and TRBJ2-7; 8 bases map to TRBD1. The CDR3 has 16 amino acids. CDR1 is LNHDA and CDR2 is SQIVND in the germline V gene (reference sequence). The junction had 11 bases not matched to a gene; V was cut back by 6 bases and J by 1 base.

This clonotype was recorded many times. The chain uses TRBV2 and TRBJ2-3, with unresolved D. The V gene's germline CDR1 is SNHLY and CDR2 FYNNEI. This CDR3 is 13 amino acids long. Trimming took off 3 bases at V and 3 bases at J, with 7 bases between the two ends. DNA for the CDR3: TGTGCCAGCAGTGACATCCCGACAGATACGCAGTATTTT. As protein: CASSDIPTDTQYF.